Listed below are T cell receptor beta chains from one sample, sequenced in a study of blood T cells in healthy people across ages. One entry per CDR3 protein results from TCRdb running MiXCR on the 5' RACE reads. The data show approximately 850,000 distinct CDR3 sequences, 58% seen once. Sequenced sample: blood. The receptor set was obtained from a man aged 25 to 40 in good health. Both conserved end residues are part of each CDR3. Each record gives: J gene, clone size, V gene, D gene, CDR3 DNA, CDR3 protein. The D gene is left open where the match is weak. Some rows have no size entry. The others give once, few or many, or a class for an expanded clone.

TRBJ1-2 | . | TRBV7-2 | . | TGTGCCAGCAGCCCCATGGGGCAGGGGTATGGCTACACCTTC | CASSPMGQGYGYTF
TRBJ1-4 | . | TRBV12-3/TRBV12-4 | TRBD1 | TGTGCCAGCGCGCGACAGGGTAATGAAAAACTGTTTTTT | CASARQGNEKLFF
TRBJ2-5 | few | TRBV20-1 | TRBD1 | TGCAGTGCTAGCGGCCAGGGGGTCGAGACCCAGTACTTC | CSASGQGVETQYF
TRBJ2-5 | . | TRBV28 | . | TGTGCCAGCAGTTTGGGCCCTACCCAGACCCAGTACTTC | CASSLGPTQTQYF
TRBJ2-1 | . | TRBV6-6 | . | TGTGCCAGCAGTTACCTCCTAGTGGATTCCTACAATGAGCAGTTCTTC | CASSYLLVDSYNEQFF
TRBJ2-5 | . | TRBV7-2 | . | TGTGCCAGCAGCACAGACACAGTTTCCCAAGAGACCCAGTACTTC | CASSTDTVSQETQYF
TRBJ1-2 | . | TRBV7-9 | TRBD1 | TGTGCCAGCAGCTTAGTAGGGACAGGGGCCTATGGCTACACCTTC | CASSLVGTGAYGYTF
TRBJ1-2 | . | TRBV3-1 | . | TGTGCCAGCAGCCAAGGGATAGGACATTCTTATGGCTACACCTTC | CASSQGIGHSYGYTF
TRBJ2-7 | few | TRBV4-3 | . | TGCGCCAGCAGCCAAGGGGTACTAAGCCCCTACGAGCAGTACTTC | CASSQGVLSPYEQYF
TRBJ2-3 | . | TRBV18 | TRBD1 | TGTGCCAGCTCACCTTGGACAGGGCAGGCGGATACGCAGTATTTT | CASSPWTGQADTQYF
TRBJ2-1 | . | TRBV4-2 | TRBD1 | TGTGCCAGCAGCCAAGTGGAGGGACAGGGTAGAAATGAGCAGTTCTTC | CASSQVEGQGRNEQFF
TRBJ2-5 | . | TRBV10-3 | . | TGTGCCATCAGTGTCGGAACGCAAGAGACCCAGTACTTC | CAISVGTQETQYF
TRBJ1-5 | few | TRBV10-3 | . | TGTGCCATCAGCCTCAGTGATAACAATCAGCCCCAGCATTTT | CAISLSDNNQPQHF